This TCR beta chain was sequenced for a study of shared clonotypes between healthy human individuals. The germline CDR1 and CDR2 sequences are SGHDT and YYEEEE. The CDR3 has 16 amino acids. J was trimmed by 3 bases and V by 0 bases; bases with no gene match: 6. Authors' methods: In the immunoSEQ data, sequences were junction-only and lacked quality scores, so filtering differed. Sequencing was performed with immunoSEQ multiplex PCR; in TCRdb, only in-frame clones are kept and a portion is missing. V and J calls and clone size are those listed in that table; D and trimming were worked out from the DNA. The profile shows around 500,000 clones, roughly four fifths of them singletons.

The origin of this receptor is a woman aged 40 to 50 in good health. Some clones in this sample may be carry-over from other donors' samples. The chain employs TRBV5-6 and TRBJ2-3, with TRBD1 identical over 8 bases. The sample was PBMCs. The CDR3, as DNA: TGTGCCAGCAGCTTGGTTGAAGGACAGGGAACAGATACGCAGTATTTT. This encodes CASSLVEGQGTDTQYF.